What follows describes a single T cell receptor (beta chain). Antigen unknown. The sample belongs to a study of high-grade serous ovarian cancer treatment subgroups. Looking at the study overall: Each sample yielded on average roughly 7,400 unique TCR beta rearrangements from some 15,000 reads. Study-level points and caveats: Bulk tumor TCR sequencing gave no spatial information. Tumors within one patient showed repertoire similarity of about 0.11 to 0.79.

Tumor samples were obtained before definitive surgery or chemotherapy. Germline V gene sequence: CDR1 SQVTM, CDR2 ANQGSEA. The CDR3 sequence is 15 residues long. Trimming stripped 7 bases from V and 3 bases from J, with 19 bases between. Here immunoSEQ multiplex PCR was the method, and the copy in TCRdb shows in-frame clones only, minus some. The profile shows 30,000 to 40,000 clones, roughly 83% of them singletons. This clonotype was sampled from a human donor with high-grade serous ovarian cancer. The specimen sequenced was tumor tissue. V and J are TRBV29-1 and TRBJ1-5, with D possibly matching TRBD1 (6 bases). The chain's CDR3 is CSGSTGWGDNQPQHF. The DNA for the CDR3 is TGCAGCGGTTCTACAGGGTGGGGGGACAATCAGCCCCAGCATTTT.